The rows below give T cell receptor beta chains drawn from one sample of a study of radiotherapy plus CTLA-4 blockade in lung cancer. Method: immunoSEQ multiplex PCR; TCRdb's copy keeps in-frame clones and lacks some. The table includes 90,000 to 100,000 clones, around 74% detected once. The sample here was peripheral blood, taken from a patient treated with radiotherapy plus ipilimumab. The origin of the receptors is a human donor with non-small cell lung cancer who had a partial response to radiotherapy plus ipilimumab. Some clones in this sample may be carry-over from other donors' samples. Both conserved end residues are part of each CDR3. Each record gives: V gene, D gene, J gene, clone size, CDR3 DNA, CDR3 protein. The D gene is left open where the match is weak. Rows may omit the clone size; those that give it use once, few, many or a size class.

TRBV7-9	TRBD2	TRBJ2-3	NA	TGTGCCAGCAGCTTAGTTAGCGGGGGGTCGGATACGCAGTATTTT	CASSLVSGGSDTQYF
TRBV10-3	TRBD1	TRBJ1-2	few	TGTGCCATCAGAAATAGTGGGGGACAGGGCGTTGGAAATGGCTACACCTTC	CAIRNSGGQGVGNGYTF
TRBV6-1	TRBD1	TRBJ1-1	NA	TGTGCCAGCAGGGGGACAGGTACTGAAGCTTTCTTT	CASRGTGTEAFF
TRBV9	NA	TRBJ1-2	NA	TGTGCCAGCAGCGCGGGGTATGGCTACACCTTC	CASSAGYGYTF
TRBV7-2	NA	TRBJ1-2	NA	TGTGCCAGCAGCTTAGCGCTGGCCCCCTATGGCTACACCTTC	CASSLALAPYGYTF
TRBV15	NA	TRBJ1-2	NA	TGTGCCACCAGCAGAGAAGGGGGTAACTATGGCTACACCTTC	CATSREGGNYGYTF
TRBV11-2	TRBD2	TRBJ2-1	NA	TGTGCCAGCAGTTTTGGACTAGCGGGGGTTGAGCAGTTCTTC	CASSFGLAGVEQFF
TRBV29-1	NA	TRBJ2-2	few	TGCAGCGTTGGGGGAGGCCCGACCGGGGAGCTGTTTTTT	CSVGGGPTGELFF
TRBV7-8	TRBD1	TRBJ2-1	once	TGTGCCAGCAGCTCCAGGTGGGGGACAGATAACAATGAGCAGTTCTTC	CASSSRWGTDNNEQFF
TRBV15	TRBD2	TRBJ2-2	NA	TGTGCCACCAGCAGAGAAGCGGGAGGAACCGGGGAGCTGTTTTTT	CATSREAGGTGELFF
TRBV29-1	TRBD1	TRBJ1-5	once	TGCGGCGTTACGACAGGGAATCAGCCCCAGCATTTT	CGVTTGNQPQHF
TRBV4-3	NA	TRBJ2-1	few	TGCGCCAGCAGCCAAGATAATAGCCCCCAATACAATGAGCAGTTCTTC	CASSQDNSPQYNEQFF
TRBV6-6	TRBD2	TRBJ2-7	many	TGTGCCAGCACCTCTGGGACTAGCGGAGTCGAGCAGTACTTC	CASTSGTSGVEQYF
TRBV2	TRBD1	TRBJ2-2	NA	TGTGCCAATCGGGACAGGGGGCTCACCGGGGAGCTGTTTTTT	CANRDRGLTGELFF
TRBV2	TRBD1	TRBJ2-7	NA	TGTGCCATCCGGTCTGGGACAGACCGCTACGAGCAGTACTTC	CAIRSGTDRYEQYF
TRBV7-2	NA	TRBJ1-1	NA	TGTGCCAGCAGCCAGATCACCGATTTTGAAGCTTTCTTT	CASSQITDFEAFF
TRBV7-9	NA	TRBJ1-5	NA	TGTGCCAGCAGCCTGAACGGTGGCAATCAGCCCCAGCATTTT	CASSLNGGNQPQHF
TRBV5-1	NA	TRBJ2-5	NA	TGCGCCAGCAGGACCGGGGTCATGGCCCAAGAGACCCAGTACTTC	CASRTGVMAQETQYF
TRBV29-1	NA	TRBJ1-1	NA	TGCAGCGTTGAAGTGTCCCGGAACACTGAAGCTTTCTTT	CSVEVSRNTEAFF
TRBV6-1	NA	TRBJ2-3	few	TGTGCCAGCAGTGAAGCAGGGGCTCGCACAGATACGCAGTATTTT	CASSEAGARTDTQYF
TRBV4-2	NA	TRBJ1-2	NA	TGTGCCAGCAGCCAAGGGTCAGTCCTAGGCTATGGCTACACCTTC	CASSQGSVLGYGYTF
TRBV29-1	TRBD1	TRBJ1-1	NA	TGCAGCGGGATGGAGGGGGCTAAGTCTTTCTTT	CSGMEGAKSFF
TRBV5-1	TRBD1	TRBJ2-7	NA	TGCGCCAGCAGCGGGTTGGGACAGGGCTACGAGCAGTACTTC	CASSGLGQGYEQYF
TRBV6-6	TRBD1	TRBJ1-2	NA	TGTGCCAGCAGTAAATCAACAGGGGGCGCGGACTATGGCTACACCTTC	CASSKSTGGADYGYTF
TRBV7-9	NA	TRBJ2-6	few	TGTGCCAGCAGCTTACCTCCTGGGGCCAACGTCCTGACTTTC	CASSLPPGANVLTF
TRBV7-3	TRBD2	TRBJ2-3	once	TGTGCCAGCAGCTTGGCGGGGGGCACAGATACGCAGTATTTT	CASSLAGGTDTQYF
TRBV2	NA	TRBJ1-5	NA	TGTGCCAGCAGTCCCACCAGGGTCAACAATCAGCCCCAGCATTTT	CASSPTRVNNQPQHF
TRBV7-9	NA	TRBJ1-1	once	TGTGCCAGCAGCTTAGCTAGGACAGCCCCGAACACTGAAGCTTTCTTT	CASSLARTAPNTEAFF
TRBV19	NA	TRBJ2-2	NA	TGTGCCAGTAAACCCGTATACAGTAACACCGGGGAGCTGTTTTTT	CASKPVYSNTGELFF
TRBV5-1	NA	TRBJ2-7	NA	TGCGCCAGCAGCATGGACAGCTACGAGCAGTACTTC	CASSMDSYEQYF
TRBV11-1	NA	TRBJ1-4	NA	TGTGCCAGTTCGGGAACGGATGAAAAACTGTTTTTT	CASSGTDEKLFF
TRBV19	NA	TRBJ2-5	NA	TGTGCCAGCACTTTTGGACAACAAGAGACCCAGTACTTC	CASTFGQQETQYF
TRBV6-4	NA	TRBJ2-1	NA	TGTGCCAACGACTTCATCTCCTACAATGAGCAGTTCTTC	CANDFISYNEQFF
TRBV6-6	NA	TRBJ1-4	medium-sized	TGTGCCAGCAGGGGCGGGGAAAAACTGTTTTTT	CASRGGEKLFF
TRBV28	NA	TRBJ1-6	NA	TGTGCCAGCAGTCCCTCTCCCTGGGCAGTCAAACCCCTCCACTTT	CASSPSPWAVKPLHF
TRBV5-1	NA	TRBJ1-1	NA	TGCGCCAGCAGCTGGCAACAGGGAGTACGTTTTGAAGCTTTCTTT	CASSWQQGVRFEAFF
TRBV5-1	TRBD1	TRBJ1-2	NA	TGCGCCAGCAGCCCGGAGATCAGGGGGAGTCTCTATGGCTACACCTTC	CASSPEIRGSLYGYTF
TRBV9	TRBD1	TRBJ1-3	NA	TGTGCCAGCAGCGCGGCAGGGGGCGCGACGAACACCATATATTTT	CASSAAGGATNTIYF
TRBV28	TRBD2	TRBJ2-7	NA	TGTGCCAGCAGTAACCTAGCGGGGGGGCTCCACGAGCAGTACTTC	CASSNLAGGLHEQYF
TRBV18	TRBD2	TRBJ2-4	NA	TGTGCCAGCTCACCAAGGTCCGGGCCCGCGGGGGAGAACATTCAGTACTTC	CASSPRSGPAGENIQYF
TRBV7-6	TRBD2	TRBJ2-7	NA	TGTGCCAGCAGCTTTGGACTAGCGGGGGACCCCGAGCAGTACTTC	CASSFGLAGDPEQYF
TRBV5-6	TRBD1	TRBJ1-5	NA	TGTGCCAGCAGCTTGTGGAGGGGGCAGGGGGCATCTCAGCCCCAGCATTTT	CASSLWRGQGASQPQHF
TRBV2	NA	TRBJ1-6	NA	TGTGCCACCAAGGACAGACTGACCTATAATTCACCCCTCCACTTT	CATKDRLTYNSPLHF
TRBV7-2	NA	TRBJ2-5	NA	TGTGCCAGCAGCTTAGCGCTTCGGGAGACCCAGTACTTC	CASSLALRETQYF
TRBV12-5	NA	TRBJ2-5	NA	TGTGCTAGTGGTTTGTGGTATCGGACTAAACGACAAGAGACCCAGTACTTC	CASGLWYRTKRQETQYF
TRBV28	TRBD1	TRBJ1-2	few	TGTGCCAGCAGCGACCCGACAGGGTTCGGCTACACCTTC	CASSDPTGFGYTF
TRBV19	TRBD1	TRBJ1-1	NA	TGTGCCAGTAGCATCGGGACAGGGCCATCCTTGGGCACTGAAGCTTTCTTT	CASSIGTGPSLGTEAFF
TRBV7-6	TRBD1	TRBJ2-5	NA	TGTGCCAGCAGCCTTAGGACAGGGGCCCAAGAGACCCAGTACTTC	CASSLRTGAQETQYF
TRBV19	NA	TRBJ2-5	NA	TGTGCCAGTAGTATTGGACGAGGGCGGGAGACCCAGTACTTC	CASSIGRGRETQYF
TRBV5-3	TRBD2	TRBJ2-1	few	TGTGCCAGAAGCTTGGGGAACAGGACTAGCGGGAGGGCCGACGTGTTCCAGCAGTTCTTC	CARSLGNRTSGRADVFQQFF
TRBV5-1	TRBD2	TRBJ2-2	NA	TGCGCCAGCAGCAGGACTAGCGGGGGCCTGACTGGGGAGCTGTTTTTT	CASSRTSGGLTGELFF
TRBV18	NA	TRBJ2-2	NA	TGTGCCAGCTCCCCGACAGAGACTAACACCGGGGAGCTGTTTTTT	CASSPTETNTGELFF